Listed here is a single T cell receptor (beta chain). Generated by immunoSEQ multiplex PCR, the TCRdb table keeps only in-frame clones and is missing some. The sample has over 5,500 clones; around four fifths are singletons. The entry originates in a study of immune evolution from preneoplasia to lung adenocarcinoma. The ends lost 2 bases at V and 3 bases at J; junction bases unmatched: 4. The CDR3 is 16 residues long. CDR1 ENHRY and CDR2 SYGVKD come from the germline V gene. This receptor was identified in a person aged 50-75 years with lung adenocarcinoma. The chain links TRBV10-3 to TRBJ2-3; the match to TRBD2 covers 11 bases. Sequenced sample: FFPE minimally invasive lung adenocarcinoma tissue. The CDR3 DNA is TGTGCCATCAGTGAGCCCACTAGCGGGAGAACAGATACGCAGTATTTT. This codes for CAISEPTSGRTDTQYF.